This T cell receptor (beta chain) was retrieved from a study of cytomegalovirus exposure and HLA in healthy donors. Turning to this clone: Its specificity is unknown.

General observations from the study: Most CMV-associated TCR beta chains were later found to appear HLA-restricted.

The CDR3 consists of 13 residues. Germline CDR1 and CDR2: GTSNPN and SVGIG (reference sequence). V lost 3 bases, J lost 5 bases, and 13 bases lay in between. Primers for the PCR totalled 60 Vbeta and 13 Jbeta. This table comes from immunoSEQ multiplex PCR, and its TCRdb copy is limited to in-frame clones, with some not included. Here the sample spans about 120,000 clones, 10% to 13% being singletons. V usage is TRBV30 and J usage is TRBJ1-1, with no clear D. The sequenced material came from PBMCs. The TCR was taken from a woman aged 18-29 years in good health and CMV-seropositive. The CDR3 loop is CAWRWLRGTEAFF. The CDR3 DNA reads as TGTGCCTGGAGGTGGTTACGGGGAACTGAAGCTTTCTTT.